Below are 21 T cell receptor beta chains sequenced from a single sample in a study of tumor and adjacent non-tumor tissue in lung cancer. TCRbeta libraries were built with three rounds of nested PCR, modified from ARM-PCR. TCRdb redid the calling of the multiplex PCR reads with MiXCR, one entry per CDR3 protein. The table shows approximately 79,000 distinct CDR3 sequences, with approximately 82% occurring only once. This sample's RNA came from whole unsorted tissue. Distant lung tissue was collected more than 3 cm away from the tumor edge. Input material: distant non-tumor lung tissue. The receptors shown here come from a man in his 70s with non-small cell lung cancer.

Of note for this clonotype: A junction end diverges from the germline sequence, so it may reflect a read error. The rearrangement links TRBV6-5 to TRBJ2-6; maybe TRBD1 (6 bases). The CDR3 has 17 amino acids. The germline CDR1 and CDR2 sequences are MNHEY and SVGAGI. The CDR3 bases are TGTACCAGCAGTTCCGGGACAAGGGGCTCTGAGGCCAACGTCCTGACCTTC. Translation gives CTSSSGTRGSEANVLTF.

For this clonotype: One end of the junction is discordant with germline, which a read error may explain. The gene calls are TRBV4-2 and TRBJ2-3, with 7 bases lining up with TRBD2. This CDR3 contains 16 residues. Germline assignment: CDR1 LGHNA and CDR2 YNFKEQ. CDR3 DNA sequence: TGTGTCAGCAGCCAAGGGGCCAGACTAGCCACAGATACGCAGTATTTT. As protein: CVSSQGARLATDTQYF.

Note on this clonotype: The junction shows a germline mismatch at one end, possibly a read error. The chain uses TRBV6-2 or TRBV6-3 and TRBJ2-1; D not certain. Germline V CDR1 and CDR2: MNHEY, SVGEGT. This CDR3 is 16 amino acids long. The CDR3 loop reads CASTPKVGNSWNEQFF. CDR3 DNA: TGTGCCAGCACTCCTAAAGTTGGGAATTCGTGGAATGAGCAATTCTTC.

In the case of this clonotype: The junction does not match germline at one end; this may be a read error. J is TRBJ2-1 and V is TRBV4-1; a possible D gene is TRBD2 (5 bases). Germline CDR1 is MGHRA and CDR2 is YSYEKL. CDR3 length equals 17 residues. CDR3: CASSQDPGVHTYNEQFF. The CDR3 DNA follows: TGCGCCAGCAGCCAAGACCCCGGGGTACACACCTACAACGAGCAGTTCTTC.

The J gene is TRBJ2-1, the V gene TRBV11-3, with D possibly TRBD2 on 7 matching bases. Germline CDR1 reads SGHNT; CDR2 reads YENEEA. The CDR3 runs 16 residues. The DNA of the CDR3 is TGTGTCAGTAGCATAGATCCCACGGGGGGCAGGGGTGAGCAGTTCTTC. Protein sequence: CVSSIDPTGGRGEQFF.

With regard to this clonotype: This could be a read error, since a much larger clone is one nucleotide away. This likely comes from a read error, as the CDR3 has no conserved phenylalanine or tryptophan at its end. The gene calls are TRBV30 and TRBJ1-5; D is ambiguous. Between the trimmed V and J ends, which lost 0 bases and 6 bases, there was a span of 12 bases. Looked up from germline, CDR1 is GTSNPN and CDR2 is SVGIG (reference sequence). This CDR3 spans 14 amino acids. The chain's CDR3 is CAWSVQAVGQPQHY. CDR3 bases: TGTGCCTGGAGTGTACAAGCTGTGGGTCAGCCCCAGCATTAT.

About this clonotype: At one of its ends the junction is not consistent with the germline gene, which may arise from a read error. The CDR3, as DNA: TGCGTCAGCAGTAAACCGGTCCAAGAGACCCAGTACTTC. It encodes CVSSKPVQETQYF. This chain connects TRBV11-3 to TRBJ2-5; D unclear. CDR1 and CDR2 (germline): SGHNT, YENEEA. The CDR3 sequence is 13 residues long. Using reference TRBV11-3 and TRBJ2-5 for the parts outside the CDR3, the full variable domain is EAGVVQSPRYKIIEKKQPVAFWCNPISGHNTLYWYLQNLGQGPELLIRYENEEAVDDSQLPKDRFSAERLKGVDSTLKIQPAELGDSAVYLCVSSKPVQETQYFGPGTRLLVL.

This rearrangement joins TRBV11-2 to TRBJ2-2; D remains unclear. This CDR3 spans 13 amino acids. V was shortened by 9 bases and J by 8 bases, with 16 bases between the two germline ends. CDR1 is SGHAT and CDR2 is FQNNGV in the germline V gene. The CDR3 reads CASGLQCRGELFF. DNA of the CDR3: TGTGCCAGTGGCTTACAGTGTCGAGGGGAGCTGTTTTTT.

CDR3 in DNA: TGCGCCAACACACCTTCAGAGGGCGATTCCTACGAGCAGTACTTC. Its protein is CANTPSEGDSYEQYF. The chain employs TRBV4-1 and TRBJ2-7, with D maybe TRBD2 (5 bases). The germline CDR1 and CDR2 sequences are MGHRA and YSYEKL. The CDR3 consists of 15 residues. Between the trimmed V and J ends, which lost 10 bases and 1 base, there was a span of 20 bases.

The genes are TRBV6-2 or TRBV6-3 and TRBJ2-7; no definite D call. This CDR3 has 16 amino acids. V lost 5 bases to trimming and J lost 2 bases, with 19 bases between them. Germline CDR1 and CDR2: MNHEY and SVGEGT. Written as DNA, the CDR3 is TGTGCCAGCAGTCCCGCGCTGAATAGGTGGCCCTACGAGCAGTACTTC. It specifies CASSPALNRWPYEQYF.

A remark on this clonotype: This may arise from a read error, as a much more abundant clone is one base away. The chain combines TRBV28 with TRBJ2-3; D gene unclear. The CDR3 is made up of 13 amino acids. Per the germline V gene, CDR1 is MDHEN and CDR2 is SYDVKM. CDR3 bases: TGTGTCAGCAGTTTGGGCAGATACGATACGCAGTATTTT. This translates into CVSSLGRYDTQYF.

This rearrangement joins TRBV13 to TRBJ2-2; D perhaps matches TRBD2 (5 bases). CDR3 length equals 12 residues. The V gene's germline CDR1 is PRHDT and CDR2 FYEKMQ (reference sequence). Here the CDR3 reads CTSSRGPGELFF. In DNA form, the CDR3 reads TGTACTAGTAGCAGAGGTCCCGGGGAGCTGTTTTTT.

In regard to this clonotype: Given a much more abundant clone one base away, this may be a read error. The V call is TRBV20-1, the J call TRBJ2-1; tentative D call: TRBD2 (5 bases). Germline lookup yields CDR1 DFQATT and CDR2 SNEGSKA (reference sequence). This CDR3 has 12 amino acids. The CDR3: CRATDLYNEQFF. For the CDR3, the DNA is TGCAGAGCTACGGACTTATACAATGAGCAGTTCTTC.

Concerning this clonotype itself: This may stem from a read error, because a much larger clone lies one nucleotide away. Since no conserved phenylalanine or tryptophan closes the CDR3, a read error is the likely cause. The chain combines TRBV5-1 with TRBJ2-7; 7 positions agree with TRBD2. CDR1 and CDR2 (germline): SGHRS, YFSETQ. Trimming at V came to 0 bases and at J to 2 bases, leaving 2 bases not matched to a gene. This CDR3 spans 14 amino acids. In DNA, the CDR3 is TGCGCCAGCAGCTTGGGGGAGGGCCCCTACGAGCAGTACTAC. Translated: CASSLGEGPYEQYY.

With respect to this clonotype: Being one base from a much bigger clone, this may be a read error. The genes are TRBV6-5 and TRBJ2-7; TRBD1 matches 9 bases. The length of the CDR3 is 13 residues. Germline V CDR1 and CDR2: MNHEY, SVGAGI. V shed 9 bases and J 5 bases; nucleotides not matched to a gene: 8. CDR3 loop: CARREYRGHEQYF. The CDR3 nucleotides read TGTGCCAGAAGGGAATACAGGGGGCACGAGCAGTACTTC.

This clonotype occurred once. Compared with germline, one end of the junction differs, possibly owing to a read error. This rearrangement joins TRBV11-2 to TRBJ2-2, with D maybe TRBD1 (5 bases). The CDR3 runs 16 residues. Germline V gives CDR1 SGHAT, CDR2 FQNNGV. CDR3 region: CVSSLVSTGVAGQLFF. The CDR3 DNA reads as TGTGTCAGCAGCTTAGTGAGCACAGGTGTTGCCGGGCAGCTGTTTTTT.

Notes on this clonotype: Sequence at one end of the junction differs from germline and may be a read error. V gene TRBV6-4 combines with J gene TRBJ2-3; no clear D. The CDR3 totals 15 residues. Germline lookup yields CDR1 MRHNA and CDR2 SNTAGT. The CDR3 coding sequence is TGTGCCAGCAGTGACGGAACTTCGGGCACAGATACGCGGTATTTT. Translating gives CASSDGTSGTDTRYF.

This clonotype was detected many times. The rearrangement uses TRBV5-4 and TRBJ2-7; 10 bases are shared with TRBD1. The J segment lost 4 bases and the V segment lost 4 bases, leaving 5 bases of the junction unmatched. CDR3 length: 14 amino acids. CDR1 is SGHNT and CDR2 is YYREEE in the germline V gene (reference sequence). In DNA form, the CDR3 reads TGTGCCAGCAGCCTAGGACAGGGGGGATACGAGCAGTACTTC. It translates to CASSLGQGGYEQYF.

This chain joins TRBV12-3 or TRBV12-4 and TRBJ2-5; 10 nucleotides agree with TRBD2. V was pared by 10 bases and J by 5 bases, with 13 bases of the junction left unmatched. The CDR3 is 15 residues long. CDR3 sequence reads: CATSVLAGVMETQYF. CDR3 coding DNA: TGTGCCACCAGCGTGCTAGCGGGAGTGATGGAGACCCAGTACTTC.

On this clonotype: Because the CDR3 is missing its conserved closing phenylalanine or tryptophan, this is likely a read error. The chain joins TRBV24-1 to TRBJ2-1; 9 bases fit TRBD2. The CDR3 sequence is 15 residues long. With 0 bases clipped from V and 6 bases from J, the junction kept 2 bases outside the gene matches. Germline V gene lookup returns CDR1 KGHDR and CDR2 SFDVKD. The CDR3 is CATSDLWRGGNEQFL. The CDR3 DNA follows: TGTGCCACCAGTGATTTGTGGCGGGGGGGCAATGAGCAGTTCCTC.

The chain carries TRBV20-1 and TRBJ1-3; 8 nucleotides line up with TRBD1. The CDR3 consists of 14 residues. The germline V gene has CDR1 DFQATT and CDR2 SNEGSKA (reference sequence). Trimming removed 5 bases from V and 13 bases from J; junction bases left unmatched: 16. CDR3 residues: CSAPGQGAGSTIYF. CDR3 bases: TGCAGTGCTCCTGGGCAGGGGGCTGGAAGCACAATATATTTT.